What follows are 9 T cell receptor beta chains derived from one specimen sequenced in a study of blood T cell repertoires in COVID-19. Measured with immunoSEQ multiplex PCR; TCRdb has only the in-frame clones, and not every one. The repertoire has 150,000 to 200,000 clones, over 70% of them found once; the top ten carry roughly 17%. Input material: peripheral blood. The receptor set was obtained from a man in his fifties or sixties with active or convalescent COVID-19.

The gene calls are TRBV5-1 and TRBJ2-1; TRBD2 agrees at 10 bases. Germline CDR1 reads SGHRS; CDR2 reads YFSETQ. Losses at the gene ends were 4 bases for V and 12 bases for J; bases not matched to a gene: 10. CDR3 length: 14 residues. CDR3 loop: CASSASGSIGGQFF. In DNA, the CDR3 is TGCGCCAGCAGCGCTAGCGGGAGTATAGGGGGGCAGTTCTTC.

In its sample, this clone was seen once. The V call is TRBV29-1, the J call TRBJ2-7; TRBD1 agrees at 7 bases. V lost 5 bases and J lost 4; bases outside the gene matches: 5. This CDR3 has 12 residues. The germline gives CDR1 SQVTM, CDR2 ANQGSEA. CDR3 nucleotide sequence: TGCAGCGTTAAGGGGGCGAGGTACGAGCAGTACTTC. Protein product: CSVKGARYEQYF.

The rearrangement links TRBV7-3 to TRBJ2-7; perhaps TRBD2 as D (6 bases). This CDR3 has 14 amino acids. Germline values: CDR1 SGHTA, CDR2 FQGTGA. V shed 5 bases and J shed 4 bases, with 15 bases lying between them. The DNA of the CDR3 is TGTGCCAGCAGCCAACTGGGGGGAGGATACGAGCAGTACTTC. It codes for CASSQLGGGYEQYF.

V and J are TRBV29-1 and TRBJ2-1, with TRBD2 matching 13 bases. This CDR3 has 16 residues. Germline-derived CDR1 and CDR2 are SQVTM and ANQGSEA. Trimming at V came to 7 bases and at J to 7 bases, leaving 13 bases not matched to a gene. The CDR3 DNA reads TGCAGCGCCCTTGTACCCGGGACTAGCGGGAATAATGAGCAGTTCTTC. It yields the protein CSALVPGTSGNNEQFF.

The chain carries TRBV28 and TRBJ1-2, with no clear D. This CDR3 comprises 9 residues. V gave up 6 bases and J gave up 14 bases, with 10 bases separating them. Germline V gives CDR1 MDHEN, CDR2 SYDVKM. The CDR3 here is CASSPVVTF. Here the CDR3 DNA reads TGTGCCAGCAGCCCTGTAGTTACCTTC.

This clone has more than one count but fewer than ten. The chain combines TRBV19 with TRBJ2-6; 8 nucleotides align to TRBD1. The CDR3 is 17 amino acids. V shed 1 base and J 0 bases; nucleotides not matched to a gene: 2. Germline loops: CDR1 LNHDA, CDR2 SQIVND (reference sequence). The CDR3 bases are TGTGCCAGTAGTATAGGGGACAGGAGCTCTGGGGCCAACGTCCTGACTTTC. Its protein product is CASSIGDRSSGANVLTF.

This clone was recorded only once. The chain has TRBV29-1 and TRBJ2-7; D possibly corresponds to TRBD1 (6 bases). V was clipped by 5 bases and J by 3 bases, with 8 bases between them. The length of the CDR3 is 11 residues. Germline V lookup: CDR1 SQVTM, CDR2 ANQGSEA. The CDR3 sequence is CSVRTDYEQYF. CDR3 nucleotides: TGCAGCGTTCGGACAGACTACGAGCAGTACTTC.

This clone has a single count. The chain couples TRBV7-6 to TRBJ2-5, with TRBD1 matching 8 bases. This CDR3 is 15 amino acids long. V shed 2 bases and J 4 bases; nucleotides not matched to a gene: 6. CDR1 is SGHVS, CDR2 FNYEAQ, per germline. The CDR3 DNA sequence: TGTGCCAGCAGCTTACCCAGGGGGCGACGAGAGACCCAGTACTTC. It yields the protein CASSLPRGRRETQYF. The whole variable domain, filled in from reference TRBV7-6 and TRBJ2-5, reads GAGVSQSPRYKVTKRGQDVALRCDPISGHVSLYWYRQALGQGPEFLTYFNYEAQQDKSGLPNDRFSAERPEGSISTLTIQRTEQRDSAMYRCASSLPRGRRETQYFGPGTRLLVL.

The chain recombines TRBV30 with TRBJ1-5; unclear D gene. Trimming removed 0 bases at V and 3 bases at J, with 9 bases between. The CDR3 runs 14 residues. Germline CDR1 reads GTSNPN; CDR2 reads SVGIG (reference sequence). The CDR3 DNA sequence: TGTGCCTGGAGTGTCCCCGGGAACAATCAGCCCCAGCATTTT. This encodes CAWSVPGNNQPQHF.